In this sample, the clone carrying this T cell receptor beta chain turned up many times. Germline V gene lookup returns CDR1 DFQATT and CDR2 SNEGSKA (reference sequence). V was pared by 4 bases and J by 5 bases, with 14 bases between. CDR3 length equals 13 residues. This entry belongs to a study of neurological immune-mediated disorders. 5'RACE with 10-nucleotide random UMIs produced the cDNA. TCRdb recomputed calls from the 5' RACE reads with MiXCR, one row per CDR3 protein. The sample holds roughly 48,000 distinct CDR3 sequences, roughly 13% seen once. Time point specified: longitudinal time-point 3.

The chain links TRBV20-1 to TRBJ1-2; D remains ambiguous. Sequencing was performed on PBMCs. This TCR derives from a male donor with HTLV-1-associated myelopathy (HAM/TSP). CDR3 nucleotide sequence: TGCAGTGCTAACAGCCAGACTTTTTATGGCTACACCTTC. Residues: CSANSQTFYGYTF.